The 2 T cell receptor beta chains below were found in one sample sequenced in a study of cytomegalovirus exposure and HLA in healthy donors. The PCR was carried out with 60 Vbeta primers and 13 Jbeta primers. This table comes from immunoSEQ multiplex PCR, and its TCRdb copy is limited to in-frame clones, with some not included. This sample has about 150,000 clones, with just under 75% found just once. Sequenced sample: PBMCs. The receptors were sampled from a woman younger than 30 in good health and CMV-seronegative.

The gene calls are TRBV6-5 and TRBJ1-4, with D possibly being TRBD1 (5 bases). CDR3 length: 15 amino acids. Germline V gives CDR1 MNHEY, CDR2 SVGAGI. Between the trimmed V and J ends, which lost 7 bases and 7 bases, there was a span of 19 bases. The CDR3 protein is CASTPIQGIGEKLFF. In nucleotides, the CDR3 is TGTGCCAGCACCCCAATCCAGGGTATTGGTGAAAAACTGTTTTTT.

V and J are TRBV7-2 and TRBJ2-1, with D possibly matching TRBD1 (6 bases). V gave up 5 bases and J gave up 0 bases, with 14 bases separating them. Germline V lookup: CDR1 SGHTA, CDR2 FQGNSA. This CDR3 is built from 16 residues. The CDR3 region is CASSEDSPSSYNEQFF. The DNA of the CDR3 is TGTGCCAGCAGCGAGGACAGCCCCAGCTCCTACAATGAGCAGTTCTTC.